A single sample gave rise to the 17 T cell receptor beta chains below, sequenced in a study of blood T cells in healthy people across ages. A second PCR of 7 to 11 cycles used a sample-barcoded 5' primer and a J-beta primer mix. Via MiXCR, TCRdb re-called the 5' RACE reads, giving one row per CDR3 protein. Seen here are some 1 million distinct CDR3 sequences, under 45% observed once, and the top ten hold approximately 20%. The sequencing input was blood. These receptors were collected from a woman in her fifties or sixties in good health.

CDR3 DNA: TGTGCCAGCAGTGAAGGAACAAGTAACTATGGCTACACCTTC. It codes for CASSEGTSNYGYTF. This chain uses TRBV6-1 with TRBJ1-2; D not resolved. CDR1 and CDR2 from the germline V gene are MNHNS and SASEGT. This CDR3 has 14 amino acids. The germline V and J ends were trimmed by 1 base and 1 base, with 7 bases remaining between them.

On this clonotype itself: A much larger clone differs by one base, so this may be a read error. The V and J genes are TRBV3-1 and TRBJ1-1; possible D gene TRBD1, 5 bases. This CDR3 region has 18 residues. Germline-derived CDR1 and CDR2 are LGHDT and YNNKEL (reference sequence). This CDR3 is CASSQAGTRKSMNTGAFF. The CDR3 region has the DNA TGTGCCAGCAGCCAAGCCGGGACCCGCAAGAGTATGAACACTGGAGCTTTCTTT. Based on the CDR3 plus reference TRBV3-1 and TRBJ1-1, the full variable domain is DTAVSQTPKYLVTQMGNDKSIKCEQNLGHDTMYWYKQDSKKFLKIMFSYNNKELIINETVPNRFSPKSPDKAHLNLHINSLELGDSAVYFCASSQAGTRKSMNTGAFFGQGTRLTVV.

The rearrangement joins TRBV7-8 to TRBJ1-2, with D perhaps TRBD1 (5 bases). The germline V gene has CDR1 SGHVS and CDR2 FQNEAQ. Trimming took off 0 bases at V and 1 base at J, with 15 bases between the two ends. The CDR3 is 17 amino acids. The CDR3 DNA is TGTGCCAGCAGCTTAGCGCAAAACTGGGGGGTTAACTATGGCTACACCTTC. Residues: CASSLAQNWGVNYGYTF.

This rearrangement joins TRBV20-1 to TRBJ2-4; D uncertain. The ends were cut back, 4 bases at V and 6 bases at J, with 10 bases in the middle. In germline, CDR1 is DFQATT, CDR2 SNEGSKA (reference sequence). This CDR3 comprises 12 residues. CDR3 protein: CSATTTRNIQYF. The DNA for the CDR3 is TGCAGTGCTACAACAACGAGAAACATTCAGTACTTC.

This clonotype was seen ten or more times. This CDR3 reads CASSQPGETGYEQYF. The CDR3, as DNA: TGTGCCAGCAGCCAACCAGGTGAAACTGGCTACGAGCAGTACTTC. The gene calls are TRBV14 and TRBJ2-7; no clear D gene. The CDR3 spans 15 residues. Trimming took 2 bases from V and 3 from J, leaving 14 bases between them. The germline gives CDR1 SGHDN, CDR2 FVKESK. The whole variable domain, remainder taken from reference TRBV14 and TRBJ2-7, is EAGVTQFPSHSVIEKGQTVTLRCDPISGHDNLYWYRRVMGKEIKFLLHFVKESKQDESGMPNNRFLAERTGGTYSTLKVQPAELEDSGVYFCASSQPGETGYEQYFGPGTRLTVT.

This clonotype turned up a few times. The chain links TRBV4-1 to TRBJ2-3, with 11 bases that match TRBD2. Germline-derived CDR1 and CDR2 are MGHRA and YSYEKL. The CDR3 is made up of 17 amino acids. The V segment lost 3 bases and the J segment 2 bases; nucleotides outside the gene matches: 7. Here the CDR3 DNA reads TGCGCCAGCAGCCAGCCCCGACTAGCGGGAACCACAGATACGCAGTATTTT. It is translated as CASSQPRLAGTTDTQYF.

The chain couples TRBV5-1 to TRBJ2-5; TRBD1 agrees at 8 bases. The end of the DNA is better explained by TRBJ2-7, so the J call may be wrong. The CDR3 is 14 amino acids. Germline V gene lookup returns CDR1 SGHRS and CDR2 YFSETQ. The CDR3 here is CASSSYWTGNEQYF. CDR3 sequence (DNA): TGCGCCAGCAGCTCCTACTGGACAGGGAACGAGCAGTACTTC.

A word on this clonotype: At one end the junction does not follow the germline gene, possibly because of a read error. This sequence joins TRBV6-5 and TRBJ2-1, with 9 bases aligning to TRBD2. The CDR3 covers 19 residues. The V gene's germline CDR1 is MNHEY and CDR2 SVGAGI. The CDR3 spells CVSSYGLGSGSLSYNEQFF. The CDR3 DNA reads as TGTGTCAGCAGTTACGGACTTGGTAGCGGGAGCCTCTCCTACAATGAGCAGTTCTTC.

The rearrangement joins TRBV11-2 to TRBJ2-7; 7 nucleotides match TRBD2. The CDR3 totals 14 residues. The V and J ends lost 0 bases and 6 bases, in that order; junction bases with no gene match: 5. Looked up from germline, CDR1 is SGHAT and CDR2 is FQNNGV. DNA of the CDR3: TGTGCCAGCAGCTTAGAGCAGGGACTAAGCGAGCAGTACTTC. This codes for CASSLEQGLSEQYF.

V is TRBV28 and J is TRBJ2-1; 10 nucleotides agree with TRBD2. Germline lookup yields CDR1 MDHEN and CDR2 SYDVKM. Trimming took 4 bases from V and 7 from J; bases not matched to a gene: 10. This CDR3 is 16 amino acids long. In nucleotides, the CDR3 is TGTGCCAGCAGTTCAGCGCCGGGACTAGCGCGGAATGAGCAGTTCTTC. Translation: CASSSAPGLARNEQFF. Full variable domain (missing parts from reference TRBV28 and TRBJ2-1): DVKVTQSSRYLVKRTGEKVFLECVQDMDHENMFWYRQDPGLGLRLIYFSYDVKMKEKGDIPEGYSVSREKKERFSLILESASTNQTSMYLCASSSAPGLARNEQFFGPGTRLTVL.

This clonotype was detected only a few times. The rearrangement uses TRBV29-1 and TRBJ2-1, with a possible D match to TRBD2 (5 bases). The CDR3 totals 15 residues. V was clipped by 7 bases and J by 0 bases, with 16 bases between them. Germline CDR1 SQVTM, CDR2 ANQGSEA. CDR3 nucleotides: TGCAGCGCTGGTTTGCGGGTCGCCTCCTACAATGAGCAGTTCTTC. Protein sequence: CSAGLRVASYNEQFF.

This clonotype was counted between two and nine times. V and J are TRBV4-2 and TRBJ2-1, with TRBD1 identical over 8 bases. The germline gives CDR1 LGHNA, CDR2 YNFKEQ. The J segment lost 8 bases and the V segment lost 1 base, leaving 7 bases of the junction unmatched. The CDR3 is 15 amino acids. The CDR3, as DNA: TGTGCCAGCAGCCAAGGGACAGGGAATAGTGATGAGCAGTTCTTC. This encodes CASSQGTGNSDEQFF.

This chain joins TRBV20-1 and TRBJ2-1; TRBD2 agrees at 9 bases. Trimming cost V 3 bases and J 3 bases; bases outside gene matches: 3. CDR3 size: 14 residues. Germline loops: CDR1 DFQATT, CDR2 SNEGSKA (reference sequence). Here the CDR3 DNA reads TGCAGTGCTAGTGGTAGCGGGGGCTACAATGAGCAGTTCTTC. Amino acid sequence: CSASGSGGYNEQFF.

CDR3 in amino acids: CASSALAGGSETQYF. The CDR3 nucleotides are TGTGCCAGCAGTGCTCTAGCGGGAGGTTCAGAGACCCAGTACTTC. The J gene is TRBJ2-5, the V gene TRBV6-1, with 11 nucleotides matching TRBD2. CDR1 is MNHNS and CDR2 is SASEGT in the germline V gene. The V segment lost 4 bases and the J segment 4 bases; nucleotides outside the gene matches: 5. The CDR3 runs 15 residues.

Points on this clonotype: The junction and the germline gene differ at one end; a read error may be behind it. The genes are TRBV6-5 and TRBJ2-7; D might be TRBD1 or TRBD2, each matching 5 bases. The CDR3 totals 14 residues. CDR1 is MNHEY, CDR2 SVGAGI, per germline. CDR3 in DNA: TGTGTCAGCAGTTGGGACCAAAACTCCTACGAGCAGTACTTC. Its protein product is CVSSWDQNSYEQYF.

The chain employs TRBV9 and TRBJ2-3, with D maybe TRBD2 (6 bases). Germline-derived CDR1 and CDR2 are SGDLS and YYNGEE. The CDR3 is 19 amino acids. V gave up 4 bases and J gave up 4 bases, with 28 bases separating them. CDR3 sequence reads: CASSPPPSSSGRTPDTQYF. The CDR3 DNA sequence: TGTGCCAGCAGCCCACCGCCGTCCTCCTCCGGGAGAACCCCAGATACGCAGTATTTT.

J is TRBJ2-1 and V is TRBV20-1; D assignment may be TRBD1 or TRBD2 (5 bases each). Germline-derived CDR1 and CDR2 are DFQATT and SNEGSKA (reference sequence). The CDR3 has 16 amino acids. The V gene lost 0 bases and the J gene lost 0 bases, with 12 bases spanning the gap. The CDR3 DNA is TGCAGTGCTAGAGATCCATCCGGGGCCTCCTACAATGAGCAGTTCTTC. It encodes CSARDPSGASYNEQFF.